This T cell receptor (beta chain) came from a study of blood T cell repertoires in COVID-19. Some clones are missing from TCRdb's copy, which holds only in-frame ones; the method was immunoSEQ multiplex PCR. The sample has 140,000 or so clones; about 87% are singletons. The sequenced sample was peripheral blood. The TCR comes from a human donor with COVID-19, enrolled during active disease. The donor label of this sample is uncertain.

This CDR3 reads CASSEAEDRGTGANVLTF. CDR3 nucleotide sequence: TGTGCCAGCAGTGAAGCGGAAGACAGGGGGACTGGGGCCAACGTCCTGACTTTC. V and J are TRBV6-1 and TRBJ2-6, with 9 bases that match TRBD1. V trimming: 0 bases; J trimming: 2 bases; junction bases outside the gene matches: 5. The CDR3 runs 18 residues. CDR1 MNHNS and CDR2 SASEGT come from the germline V gene.